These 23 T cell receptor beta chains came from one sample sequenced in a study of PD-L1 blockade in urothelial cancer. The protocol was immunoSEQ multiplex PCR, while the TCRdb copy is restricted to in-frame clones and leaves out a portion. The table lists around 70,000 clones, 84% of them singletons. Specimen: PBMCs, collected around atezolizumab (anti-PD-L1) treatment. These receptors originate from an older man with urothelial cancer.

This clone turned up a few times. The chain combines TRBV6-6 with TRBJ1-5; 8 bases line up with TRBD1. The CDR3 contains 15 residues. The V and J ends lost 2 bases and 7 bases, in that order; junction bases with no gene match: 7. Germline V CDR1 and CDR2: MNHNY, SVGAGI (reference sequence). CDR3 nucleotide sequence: TGTGCCAGCAGTTACCCAATAGACAGGGGCCAGCCCCAGCATTTT. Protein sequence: CASSYPIDRGQPQHF.

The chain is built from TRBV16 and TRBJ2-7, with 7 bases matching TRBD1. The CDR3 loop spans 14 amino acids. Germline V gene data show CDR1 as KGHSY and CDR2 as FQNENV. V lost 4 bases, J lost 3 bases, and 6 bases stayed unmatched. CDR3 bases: TGTGCCAGCAGCCGCCGGGACAGATTCTACGAGCAGTACTTC. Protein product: CASSRRDRFYEQYF.

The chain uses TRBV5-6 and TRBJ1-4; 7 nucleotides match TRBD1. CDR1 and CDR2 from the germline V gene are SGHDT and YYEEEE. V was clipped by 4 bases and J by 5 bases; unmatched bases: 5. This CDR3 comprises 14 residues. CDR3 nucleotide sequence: TGTGCCAGCAGCGTGGGACAGACCAATGAAAAACTGTTTTTT. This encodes CASSVGQTNEKLFF.

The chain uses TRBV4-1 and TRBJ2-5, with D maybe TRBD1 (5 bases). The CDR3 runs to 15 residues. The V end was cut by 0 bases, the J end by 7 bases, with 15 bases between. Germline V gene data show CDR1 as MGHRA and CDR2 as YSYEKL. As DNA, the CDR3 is TGCGCCAGCAGCCAAGATCTTGCAGGGAAAGTGACCCAGTACTTC. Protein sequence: CASSQDLAGKVTQYF.

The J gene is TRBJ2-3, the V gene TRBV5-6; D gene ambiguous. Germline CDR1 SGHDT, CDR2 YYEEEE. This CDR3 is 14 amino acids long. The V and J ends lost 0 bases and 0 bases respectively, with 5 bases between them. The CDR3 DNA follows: TGTGCCAGCAGCTTGGGAGGTAGCACAGATACGCAGTATTTT. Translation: CASSLGGSTDTQYF.

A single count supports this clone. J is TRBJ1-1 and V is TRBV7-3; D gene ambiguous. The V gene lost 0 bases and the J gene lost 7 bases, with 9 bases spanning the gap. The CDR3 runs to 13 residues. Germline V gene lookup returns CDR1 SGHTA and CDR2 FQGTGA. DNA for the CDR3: TGTGCCAGCAGCTTAACGTTGCGGGGTGAAGCTTTCTTT. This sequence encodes CASSLTLRGEAFF.

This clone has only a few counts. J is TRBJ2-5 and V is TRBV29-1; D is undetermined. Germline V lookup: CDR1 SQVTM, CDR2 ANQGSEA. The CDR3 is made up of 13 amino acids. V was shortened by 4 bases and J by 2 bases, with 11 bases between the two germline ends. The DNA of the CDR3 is TGCAGCGTTGCTGTCATAGTTCAAGAGACCCAGTACTTC. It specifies CSVAVIVQETQYF. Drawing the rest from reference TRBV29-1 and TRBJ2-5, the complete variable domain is SAVISQKPSRDICQRGTSLTIQCQVDSQVTMMFWYRQQPGQSLTLIATANQGSEATYESGFVIDKFPISRPNLTFSTLTVSNMSPEDSSIYLCSVAVIVQETQYFGPGTRLLVL.

CDR3: CASSDGRADGANVLTF. In DNA, the CDR3 is TGTGCCAGTAGTGACGGCAGGGCAGACGGGGCCAACGTCCTGACTTTC. The J gene is TRBJ2-6, the V gene TRBV19; perhaps TRBD1 as D (5 bases). Germline CDR1 reads LNHDA; CDR2 reads SQIVND (reference sequence). The germline V and J ends were trimmed by 5 bases and 4 bases, with 15 bases remaining between them. The CDR3 runs to 16 residues.

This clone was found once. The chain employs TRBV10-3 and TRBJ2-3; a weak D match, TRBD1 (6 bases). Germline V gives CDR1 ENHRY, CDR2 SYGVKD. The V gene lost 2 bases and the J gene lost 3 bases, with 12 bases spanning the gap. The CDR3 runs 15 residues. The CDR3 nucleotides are TGTGCCATCAGTGAGGGATACGGACAGACAGATACGCAGTATTTT. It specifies CAISEGYGQTDTQYF.

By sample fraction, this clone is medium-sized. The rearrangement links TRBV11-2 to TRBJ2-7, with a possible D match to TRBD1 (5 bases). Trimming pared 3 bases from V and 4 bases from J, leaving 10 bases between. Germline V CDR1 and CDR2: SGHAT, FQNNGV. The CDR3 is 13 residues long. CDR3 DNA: TGTGCCAGCAGCTTCAACCAGGGTTACGAGCAGTACTTC. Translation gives CASSFNQGYEQYF.

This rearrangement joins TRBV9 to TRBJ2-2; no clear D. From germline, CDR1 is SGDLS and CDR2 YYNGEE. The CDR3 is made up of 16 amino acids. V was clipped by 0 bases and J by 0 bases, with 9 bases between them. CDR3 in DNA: TGTGCCAGCAGCGTAGGAGCAGCGTCGAACACCGGGGAGCTGTTTTTT. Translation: CASSVGAASNTGELFF.

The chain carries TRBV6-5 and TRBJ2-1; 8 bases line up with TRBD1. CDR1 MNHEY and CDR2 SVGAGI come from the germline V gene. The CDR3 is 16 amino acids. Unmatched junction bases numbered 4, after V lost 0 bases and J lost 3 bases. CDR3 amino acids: CASSYSGTGVYNEQFF. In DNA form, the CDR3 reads TGTGCCAGCAGTTACTCCGGGACAGGAGTCTACAATGAGCAGTTCTTC.

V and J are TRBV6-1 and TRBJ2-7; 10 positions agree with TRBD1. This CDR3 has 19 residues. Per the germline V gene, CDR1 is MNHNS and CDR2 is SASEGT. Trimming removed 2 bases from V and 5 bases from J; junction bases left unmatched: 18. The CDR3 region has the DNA TGTGCCAGCAGTGAAAGGGGAAAGGGGACAGGGGTCGCGCGCCACGAGCAGTACTTC. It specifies CASSERGKGTGVARHEQYF.

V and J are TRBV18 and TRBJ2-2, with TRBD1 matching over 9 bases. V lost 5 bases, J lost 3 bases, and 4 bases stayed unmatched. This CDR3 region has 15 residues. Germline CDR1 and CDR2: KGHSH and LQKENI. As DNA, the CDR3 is TGTGCCAGCTCAGTTGGACAGGGGTACACCGGGGAGCTGTTTTTT. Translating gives CASSVGQGYTGELFF. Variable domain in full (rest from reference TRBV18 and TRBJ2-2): NAGVMQNPRHLVRRRGQEARLRCSPMKGHSHVYWYRQLPEEGLKFMVYLQKENIIDESGMPKERFSAEFPKEGPSILRIQQVVRGDSAAYFCASSVGQGYTGELFFGEGSRLTVL.

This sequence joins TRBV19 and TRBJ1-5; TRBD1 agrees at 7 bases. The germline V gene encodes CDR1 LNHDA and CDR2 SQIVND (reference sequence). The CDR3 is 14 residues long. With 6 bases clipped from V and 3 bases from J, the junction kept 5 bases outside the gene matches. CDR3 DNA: TGTGCCAGTAGCCCCGGACAGGTCAATCAGCCCCAGCATTTT. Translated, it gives CASSPGQVNQPQHF. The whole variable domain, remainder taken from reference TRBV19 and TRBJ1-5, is DGGITQSPKYLFRKEGQNVTLSCEQNLNHDAMYWYRQDPGQGLRLIYYSQIVNDFQKGDIAEGYSVSREKKESFPLTVTSAQKNPTAFYLCASSPGQVNQPQHFGDGTRLSIL.

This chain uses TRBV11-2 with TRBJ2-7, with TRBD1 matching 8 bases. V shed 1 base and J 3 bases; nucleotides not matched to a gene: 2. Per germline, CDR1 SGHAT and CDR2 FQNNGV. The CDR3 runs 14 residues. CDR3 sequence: CASSLGTGFYEQYF. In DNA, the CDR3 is TGTGCCAGCAGCTTAGGGACAGGGTTCTACGAGCAGTACTTC. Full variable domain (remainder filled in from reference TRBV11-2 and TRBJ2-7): EAGVAQSPRYKIIEKRQSVAFWCNPISGHATLYWYQQILGQGPKLLIQFQNNGVVDDSQLPKDRFSAERLKGVDSTLKIQPAKLEDSAVYLCASSLGTGFYEQYFGPGTRLTVT.

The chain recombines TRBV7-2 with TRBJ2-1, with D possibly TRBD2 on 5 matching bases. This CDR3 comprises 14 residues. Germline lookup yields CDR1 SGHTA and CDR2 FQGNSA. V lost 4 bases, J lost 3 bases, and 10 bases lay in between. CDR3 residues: CASSYGLNYNEQFF. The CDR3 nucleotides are TGTGCCAGCAGCTACGGACTGAACTACAATGAGCAGTTCTTC. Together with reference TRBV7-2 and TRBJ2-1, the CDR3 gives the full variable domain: GAGVSQSPSNKVTEKGKDVELRCDPISGHTALYWYRQSLGQGLEFLIYFQGNSAPDKSGLPSDRFSAERTGGSVSTLTIQRTQQEDSAVYLCASSYGLNYNEQFFGPGTRLTVL.

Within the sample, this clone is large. CDR3 amino acids: CASSLVVASGSLNEQYF. CDR3 bases: TGTGCCAGCAGCTTAGTAGTGGCTAGCGGGAGTCTGAACGAGCAGTACTTC. The chain employs TRBV7-8 and TRBJ2-7; 10 bases agree with TRBD2. The ends lost 1 base at V and 5 bases at J; junction bases unmatched: 11. Per germline, CDR1 SGHVS and CDR2 FQNEAQ. This CDR3 is built from 17 residues.

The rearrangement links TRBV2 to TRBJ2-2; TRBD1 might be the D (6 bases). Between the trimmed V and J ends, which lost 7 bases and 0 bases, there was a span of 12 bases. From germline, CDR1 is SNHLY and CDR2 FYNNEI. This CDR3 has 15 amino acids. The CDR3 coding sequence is TGTGCCAGCAAAATCAGGGGCGCGAACACCGGGGAGCTGTTTTTT. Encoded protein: CASKIRGANTGELFF.

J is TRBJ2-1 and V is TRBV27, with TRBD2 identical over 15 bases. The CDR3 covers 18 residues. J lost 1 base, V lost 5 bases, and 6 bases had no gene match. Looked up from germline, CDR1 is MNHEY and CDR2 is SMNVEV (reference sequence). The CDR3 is CASSRGTSGRTSYNEQFF. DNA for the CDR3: TGTGCCAGCAGTAGAGGGACTAGCGGGAGGACTTCCTACAATGAGCAGTTCTTC.

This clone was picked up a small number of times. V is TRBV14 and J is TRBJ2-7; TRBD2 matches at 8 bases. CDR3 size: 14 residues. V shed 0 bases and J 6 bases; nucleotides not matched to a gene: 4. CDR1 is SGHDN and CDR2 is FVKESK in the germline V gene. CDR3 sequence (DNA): TGTGCCAGCAGCCAAGAAGCGGGAGTAAGCGAGCAGTACTTC. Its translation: CASSQEAGVSEQYF.

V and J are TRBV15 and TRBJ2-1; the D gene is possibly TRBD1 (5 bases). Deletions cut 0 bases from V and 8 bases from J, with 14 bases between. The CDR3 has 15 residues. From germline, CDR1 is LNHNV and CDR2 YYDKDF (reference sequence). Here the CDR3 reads CATSRDYLLGDEQFF. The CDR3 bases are TGTGCCACCAGCAGAGATTACCTCCTAGGGGATGAGCAGTTCTTC.

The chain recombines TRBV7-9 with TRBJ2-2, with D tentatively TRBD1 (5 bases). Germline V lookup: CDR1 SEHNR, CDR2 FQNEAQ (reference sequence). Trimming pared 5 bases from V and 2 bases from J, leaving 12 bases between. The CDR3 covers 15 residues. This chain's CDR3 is CASSGRQRNTGELFF. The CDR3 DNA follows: TGTGCCAGCAGCGGCCGACAGAGAAACACCGGGGAGCTGTTTTTT.